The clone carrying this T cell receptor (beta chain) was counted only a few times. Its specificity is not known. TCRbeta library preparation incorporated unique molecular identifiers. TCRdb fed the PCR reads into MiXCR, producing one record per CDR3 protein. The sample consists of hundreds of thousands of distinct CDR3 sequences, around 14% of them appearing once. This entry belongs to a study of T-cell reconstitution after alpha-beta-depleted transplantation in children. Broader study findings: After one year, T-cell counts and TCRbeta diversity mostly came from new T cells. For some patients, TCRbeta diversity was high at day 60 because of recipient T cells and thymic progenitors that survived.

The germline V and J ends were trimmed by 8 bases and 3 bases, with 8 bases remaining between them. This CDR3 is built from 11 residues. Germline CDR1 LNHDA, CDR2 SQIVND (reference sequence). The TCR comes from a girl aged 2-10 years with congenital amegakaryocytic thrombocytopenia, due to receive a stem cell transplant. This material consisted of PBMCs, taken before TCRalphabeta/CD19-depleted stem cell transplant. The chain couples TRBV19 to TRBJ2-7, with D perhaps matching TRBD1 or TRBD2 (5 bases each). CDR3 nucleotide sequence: TGTGCCAGTGGGACGTTCTACGAGCAGTACTTC. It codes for CASGTFYEQYF.